This T cell receptor (beta chain) derives from a study of CD8 T cells in ankylosing spondylitis. Whole-study findings and limits: Enrichment of disease-linked clones was reportedly significant in matched ankylosing spondylitis synovial fluid. Characteristic, it appeared, of ankylosing spondylitis blood was a TCR beta motif of roughly eight highly homologous variants.

This clonotype was seen repeatedly, ten times or more. Its matching antigen is unknown. Via MiXCR, TCRdb re-called the 5' RACE reads, giving one row per CDR3 protein. The sample lists about 310,000 distinct CDR3 sequences, more than 20% seen once, with about 3.5% in the top ten. The CDR3 extends over 16 amino acids. Germline V gene lookup returns CDR1 MGHDK and CDR2 SYGVNS. Unmatched junction bases numbered 8, after V lost 4 bases and J lost 6 bases. The chain combines TRBV25-1 with TRBJ2-1; 11 positions agree with TRBD1. Sample: blood, either unsorted or a sorted T cell fraction (not recorded which). The TCR sequence derives from a female donor with ankylosing spondylitis or in good health (not recorded which). As DNA, the CDR3 is TGTGCCAGCAGTGGCTTAACCGGGACAGGGGGCAATGAGCAGTTCTTC. Translated, it gives CASSGLTGTGGNEQFF.